This record looks at one T cell receptor (beta chain) sequence and its context. Antigen specificity is unknown. Data came from immunoSEQ multiplex PCR; TCRdb stores just in-frame clones and leaves some out. The sample gives thousands of clones, about 32% of which show up once; 15% to 20% is in the top ten. The germline V gene encodes CDR1 MNHNS and CDR2 SASEGT. CDR3 length: 13 amino acids. The V gene lost 6 bases and the J gene lost 1 base, with 9 bases spanning the gap. The source of the sample is a study of STAT3 mutations in large granular lymphocyte leukemia. Study outcomes and limitations: Samples missed the first appearance of the clone. In T-cell large granular lymphocyte leukemia, about half of patients showed multiple immunodominant subclonotypes. After therapy, 6 of 18 patients switched clonotypes, all new clones STAT3 wild type. In some patients, a small highly pathogenic clone possibly went undetected.

This chain connects TRBV6-1 to TRBJ2-5, with unresolved D. The TCR originated in a middle-aged woman with T-cell large granular lymphocyte leukemia. Some clones in this sample may be carry-over from other donors' samples. What was sequenced was peripheral blood mononuclear cells. DNA for the CDR3: TGTGCCAGCAGCGATTCCACCCAAGAGACCCAGTACTTC. Protein: CASSDSTQETQYF.